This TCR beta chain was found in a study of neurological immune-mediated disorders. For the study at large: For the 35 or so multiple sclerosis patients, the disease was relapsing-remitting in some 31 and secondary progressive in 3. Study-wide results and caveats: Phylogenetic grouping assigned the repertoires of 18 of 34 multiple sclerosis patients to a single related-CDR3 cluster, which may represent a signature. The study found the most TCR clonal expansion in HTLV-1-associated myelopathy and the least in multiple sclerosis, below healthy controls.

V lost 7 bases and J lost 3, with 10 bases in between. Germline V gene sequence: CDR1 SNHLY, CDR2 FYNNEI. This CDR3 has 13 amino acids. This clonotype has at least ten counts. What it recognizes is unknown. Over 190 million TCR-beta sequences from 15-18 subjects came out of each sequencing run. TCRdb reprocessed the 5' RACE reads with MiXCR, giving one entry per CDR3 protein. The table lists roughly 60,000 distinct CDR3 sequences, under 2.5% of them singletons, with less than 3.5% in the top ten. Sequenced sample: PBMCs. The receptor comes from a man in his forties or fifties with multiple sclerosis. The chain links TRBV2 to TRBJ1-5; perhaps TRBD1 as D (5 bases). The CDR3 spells CASTTGLNQPQHF. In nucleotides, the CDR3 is TGTGCCAGCACCACAGGACTCAATCAGCCCCAGCATTTT.